This T cell receptor beta chain originates from a study of blood T cell repertoires in COVID-19. Clones were read by immunoSEQ multiplex PCR, and TCRdb kept only the in-frame ones, dropping some. The sample includes 200,000 to 250,000 clones, 70% to 90% of them seen just once. The CDR3 length is 17 residues. V lost 4 bases to trimming and J lost 3 bases; unmatched junction nucleotides: 11. The V gene's germline CDR1 is SGHKS and CDR2 YYEKEE (reference sequence). Sequenced input: peripheral blood. This chain joins TRBV5-5 and TRBJ2-2; 8 nucleotides align to TRBD1. This TCR was recovered from a human donor in a cohort sampled during active COVID-19. The CDR3 region has the DNA TGTGCCAGCAGCGCAGGACAGGGATTATTTGACACCGGGGAGCTGTTTTTT. Protein: CASSAGQGLFDTGELFF. The entire variable domain, with the rest obtained from reference TRBV5-5 and TRBJ2-2, is as follows: DAGVTQSPTHLIKTRGQQVTLRCSPISGHKSVSWYQQVLGQGPQFIFQYYEKEERGRGNFPDRFSARQFPNYSSELNVNALLLGDSALYLCASSAGQGLFDTGELFFGEGSRLTVL.